This TCR beta chain derives from a study of T-cell reconstitution after alpha-beta-depleted transplantation in children. TCRbeta library construction was performed incorporating unique molecular identifiers. Each CDR3 protein gets one entry after TCRdb re-called the PCR reads with MiXCR. The profile shows 450,000 to 600,000 distinct CDR3 sequences, 18% of them singletons. The CDR3 is made up of 15 amino acids. Germline V gene data show CDR1 as LNHDA and CDR2 as SQIVND (reference sequence). V lost 5 bases and J lost 4, with 17 bases in between. The chain carries TRBV19 and TRBJ1-1; possibly TRBD1 for D (6 bases). The sequence came from a human donor who donated a stem cell graft to a child with acute lymphoblastic leukemia. Source: PBMCs from the stem cell graft donor, taken from the stem cell graft. CDR3 sequence: CASSPTGSGLTEAFF. The CDR3 bases are TGTGCCAGTAGTCCAACAGGGTCTGGGCTCACTGAAGCTTTCTTT.